The T cell receptor beta chain under discussion was sequenced for a study of T-cell reconstitution after alpha-beta-depleted transplantation in children. Findings and caveats of the study: Several hundred graft clones that had expanded were reportedly the source of alpha-beta T cells about two months after transplant.

Germline CDR1 reads SGHRS; CDR2 reads YFSETQ. The CDR3 is 14 amino acids. The V gene lost 5 bases and the J gene lost 1 base, with 12 bases spanning the gap. The TCRbeta library incorporated unique molecular identifiers. Each CDR3 protein is one row after TCRdb ran MiXCR on the PCR reads. Among hundreds of thousands of distinct CDR3 sequences listed, over 10% were seen once. This clonotype turned up a few times. What it binds is not known. The material was PBMCs, mostly from graft donor cells, obtained 360 days after TCRalphabeta/CD19-depleted stem cell transplant. This TCR was recovered from a male patient under 18 who had a stem cell transplant for acute myeloid leukemia, so the T cells may come from the graft donor. The chain carries TRBV5-1 and TRBJ1-1; weak D call: TRBD1 (5 bases). The CDR3 spells CASRGAGQNTEAFF. The CDR3 nucleotides read TGCGCCAGCAGAGGGGCAGGACAGAACACTGAAGCTTTCTTT.